This TCR beta chain originates from a study of T cells in Graves' hyperthyroidism and ophthalmopathy. TCR beta CDR3 region amplification was performed from RNA transcripts. Initially, a first-round RT-PCR of the TCR CDR3 employed the HTBI primer set. TCRdb ran MiXCR on the multiplex PCR reads and lists one entry per CDR3 protein. The table shows over 700,000 distinct CDR3 sequences, with 35% occurring only once. V lost 6 bases and J 0 bases, leaving 14 bases between the germline ends. The CDR3 sequence is 14 residues long. CDR1 is DFQATT and CDR2 is SNEGSKA in the germline V gene (reference sequence).

The origin of this receptor is a woman aged 40-49 years with Graves' hyperthyroidism. Sequenced material: blood. This sequence joins TRBV20-1 and TRBJ1-1; possibly TRBD1 for D (5 bases). This CDR3 reads CSAPGGGMNTEAFF. The CDR3 DNA sequence: TGCAGTGCACCCGGCGGGGGAATGAACACTGAAGCTTTCTTT.